These 24 T cell receptor beta chains came from one sample sequenced in a study of T-cell reconstitution after alpha-beta-depleted transplantation in children. Unique molecular identifiers featured in how the TCRbeta library was prepared. From the PCR reads, TCRdb called clonotypes with MiXCR, one entry per CDR3 protein. The sample holds around 440,000 distinct CDR3 sequences; 8% to 11% are singletons and the top ten take around 2%. Specimen: PBMCs, collected before TCRalphabeta/CD19-depleted stem cell transplant. The receptors shown here come from a child under 10 years old with inherited bone marrow failure, due to receive a stem cell transplant.

Comments on this clonotype: A much larger clone differs by one base, so this may be a read error. The gene calls are TRBV15 and TRBJ2-4; TRBD1 agrees at 7 bases. Per the germline V gene, CDR1 is LNHNV and CDR2 is YYDKDF (reference sequence). The CDR3 is 13 residues long. The DNA of the CDR3 is TGTGCCACCAGCAGGACAGGGTTTGACATTCAGAACTTC. This codes for CATSRTGFDIQNF.

In this sample, this clonotype turned up many times. CDR3: CSARPIESEQYF. CDR3 nucleotide sequence: TGCAGTGCTAGACCGATAGAGAGCGAGCAGTACTTC. The chain uses TRBV20-1 and TRBJ2-7; no reliable D call. Trimming removed 2 bases at V and 6 bases at J, with 11 bases between. Germline V gene sequence: CDR1 DFQATT, CDR2 SNEGSKA (reference sequence). There are 12 residues in the CDR3.

At least ten counts were recorded for this clonotype. The chain employs TRBV28 and TRBJ1-3, with D possibly being TRBD1 (6 bases). This CDR3 is built from 18 residues. Trimming cost V 4 bases and J 0 bases, with 19 bases left between them. Germline V gives CDR1 MDHEN, CDR2 SYDVKM. The CDR3 region has the DNA TGTGCCAGCAGTTCCCCCAGGGGTAGGGCTGACTCTGGAAACACCATATATTTT. As protein: CASSSPRGRADSGNTIYF.

This clonotype was recorded many times. The chain has TRBV20-1 and TRBJ2-5; 7 bases fit TRBD2. J was trimmed by 5 bases and V by 5 bases; bases with no gene match: 11. Germline loops: CDR1 DFQATT, CDR2 SNEGSKA (reference sequence). CDR3 length: 14 amino acids. The CDR3 loop is CSARERDWPETQYF. In DNA form, the CDR3 reads TGCAGTGCTCGCGAGCGGGATTGGCCGGAGACCCAGTACTTC.

This clonotype was counted only a few times. The genes are TRBV6-5 and TRBJ1-2; D unresolved. Germline V gene data show CDR1 as MNHEY and CDR2 as SVGAGI. This CDR3 is built from 16 residues. Between the trimmed V and J ends, which lost 0 bases and 3 bases, there was a span of 14 bases. CDR3 amino acids: CASSYSADGSYYGYTF. The CDR3, as DNA: TGTGCCAGCAGTTACTCGGCCGACGGAAGTTACTATGGCTACACCTTC.

This clonotype has a handful of counts. The V and J genes are TRBV6-1 and TRBJ1-6; possible D gene TRBD1, 6 bases. The length of the CDR3 is 13 residues. Germline V CDR1 and CDR2: MNHNS, SASEGT. V shed 8 bases and J shed 5 bases, with 10 bases lying between them. The CDR3 DNA follows: TGTGCCAGCTACGGACAGAATAATTCACCCCTCCACTTT. This sequence encodes CASYGQNNSPLHF.

The rearrangement joins TRBV19 to TRBJ2-7; possibly TRBD2 for D (6 bases). The V end was cut by 3 bases, the J end by 3 bases, with 12 bases between. Germline loops: CDR1 LNHDA, CDR2 SQIVND (reference sequence). CDR3 length: 14 residues. CDR3 sequence: CASSISGLRYEQYF. In DNA, the CDR3 is TGTGCCAGTAGTATCTCGGGACTCCGCTACGAGCAGTACTTC.

This clonotype was observed many times. The chain carries TRBV29-1 and TRBJ2-3; a weak D match, TRBD2 (5 bases). V was trimmed by 7 bases and J by 3 bases, leaving 11 bases between them. The CDR3 length is 12 residues. Germline-derived CDR1 and CDR2 are SQVTM and ANQGSEA. DNA for the CDR3: TGCAGCGCTCAGACGGGGACAGATACGCAGTATTTT. It translates to CSAQTGTDTQYF.

This clonotype occurred many times. The J gene is TRBJ2-1, the V gene TRBV4-1; D is ambiguous. The CDR3 spans 15 residues. V lost 4 bases to trimming and J lost 0 bases, with 10 bases between them. The V gene's germline CDR1 is MGHRA and CDR2 YSYEKL. This CDR3 reads CASSLFGRSYNEQFF. CDR3 sequence (DNA): TGCGCCAGCAGCCTTTTTGGCCGCTCCTACAATGAGCAGTTCTTC.

This clonotype was counted ten times or more. The rearrangement joins TRBV28 to TRBJ1-2; D gene ambiguous. This CDR3 has 12 residues. Germline V gives CDR1 MDHEN, CDR2 SYDVKM. V lost 3 bases and J 10 bases, leaving 12 bases between the germline ends. DNA for the CDR3: TGTGCCAGCAGTTTTGGAGACCGATCCTACACCTTC. Translated: CASSFGDRSYTF.

Ten or more counts support this clonotype. This sequence joins TRBV15 and TRBJ2-1, with 12 bases aligning to TRBD2. Germline V CDR1 and CDR2: LNHNV, YYDKDF (reference sequence). V was clipped by 5 bases and J by 0 bases; unmatched bases: 11. This CDR3 has 19 residues. The CDR3 sequence is CATSRRGPTSGSSYNEQFF. CDR3 nucleotides: TGTGCCACCAGCCGCCGGGGGCCGACTAGCGGGAGCTCCTACAATGAGCAGTTCTTC. The full variable domain, completed using reference TRBV15 and TRBJ2-1, is DAMVIQNPRYQVTQFGKPVTLSCSQTLNHNVMYWYQQKSSQAPKLLFHYYDKDFNNEADTPDNFQSRRPNTSFCFLDIRSPGLGDTAMYLCATSRRGPTSGSSYNEQFFGPGTRLTVL.

This clonotype has at least ten counts. The V gene is TRBV4-3, the J gene TRBJ2-1; D uncertain. The CDR3 is 13 residues long. Germline-derived CDR1 and CDR2 are LGHNA and YSLEER. V lost 1 base and J 10 bases, leaving 11 bases between the germline ends. As DNA, the CDR3 is TGCGCCAGCAGCCAAGTTGAGGCCGAGGAGCAGTTCTTC. Residues: CASSQVEAEEQFF.

This clonotype was counted many times. The chain joins TRBV28 to TRBJ1-6, with 8 bases aligning to TRBD1. Germline assignment: CDR1 MDHEN and CDR2 SYDVKM. V gave up 6 bases and J gave up 0 bases; unmatched junction bases: 10. The CDR3 consists of 18 residues. The CDR3 region is CASSPIWTGSSYNSPLHF. DNA for the CDR3: TGTGCCAGCAGCCCAATCTGGACAGGGAGCTCCTATAATTCACCCCTCCACTTT. The variable domain in full, with the rest retrieved from reference TRBV28 and TRBJ1-6, is DVKVTQSSRYLVKRTGEKVFLECVQDMDHENMFWYRQDPGLGLRLIYFSYDVKMKEKGDIPEGYSVSREKKERFSLILESASTNQTSMYLCASSPIWTGSSYNSPLHFGNGTRLTVT.

Many counts were recorded for this clonotype. The chain recombines TRBV5-5 with TRBJ1-2; D unclear. The CDR3 is 14 residues long. In germline, CDR1 is SGHKS, CDR2 YYEKEE (reference sequence). Trimming shortened V by 5 bases and J by 4 bases, and 15 bases separated the two germline ends. The CDR3 sequence: CASRRVMGSYGYTF. The CDR3 DNA is TGTGCCAGCAGAAGAGTTATGGGTTCCTATGGCTACACCTTC.

This clonotype was picked up a small number of times. The rearrangement uses TRBV5-1 and TRBJ2-7; D is unclear. The CDR3 consists of 16 residues. Trimming cost V 5 bases and J 2 bases, with 20 bases left between them. Per the germline V gene, CDR1 is SGHRS and CDR2 is YFSETQ. For the CDR3, the DNA is TGCGCCAGCAGACGGGTAACTTTTTCACCTACCTACGAGCAGTACTTC. Its translation is CASRRVTFSPTYEQYF.

For this clonotype: Just one base apart from a much larger clone, this may be a read error. The rearrangement links TRBV12-3 or TRBV12-4 to TRBJ2-3, with 10 bases matching TRBD2. There are 16 residues in the CDR3. After removal of 5 bases from V and 4 bases from J, the junction contained 9 bases not matched to a gene. The CDR3 DNA reads as TGTGCCAGCAGTGGGTATAGCGGGAGGTACCCAGATACGCAGTATTTT. Encoded protein: CASSGYSGRYPDTQYF.

This clonotype was seen ten or more times. The chain carries TRBV9 and TRBJ1-2; TRBD1 might be the D (5 bases). Germline CDR1 and CDR2: SGDLS and YYNGEE. Deletions cut 4 bases from V and 2 bases from J, with 18 bases between. The CDR3 has 16 residues. The CDR3 nucleotides read TGTGCCAGCAGCCCCCATGGGGACGGAGAAAACTATGGCTACACCTTC. Protein product: CASSPHGDGENYGYTF.

This clonotype has at least ten counts. This chain connects TRBV5-6 to TRBJ1-6; 8 nucleotides match TRBD1. Germline trimming cut 0 bases from V and 9 bases from J; bases unmatched to any gene: 2. Germline lookup yields CDR1 SGHDT and CDR2 YYEEEE. CDR3 length: 14 residues. The CDR3 DNA sequence: TGTGCCAGCAGCTTGGGAACAGGGGGTTCACCCCTCCACTTT. Translated: CASSLGTGGSPLHF. Full variable domain (outside the CDR3, taken from reference TRBV5-6 and TRBJ1-6): DAGVTQSPTHLIKTRGQQVTLRCSPKSGHDTVSWYQQALGQGPQFIFQYYEEEERQRGNFPDRFSGHQFPNYSSELNVNALLLGDSALYLCASSLGTGGSPLHFGNGTRLTVT.

The chain recombines TRBV10-2 with TRBJ1-3, with TRBD1 as a possible D gene (5 bases). Germline lookup yields CDR1 WSHSY and CDR2 SAAADI. The CDR3 is made up of 15 amino acids. Trimming left V 5 bases short and J 3 bases short, with 14 bases between. The CDR3 nucleotides are TGCGCCAGCAGTCGGGACGCCCTCTTTGGAAACACCATATATTTT. Amino acids: CASSRDALFGNTIYF.

The sample holds many counts of this clonotype. V usage is TRBV14 and J usage is TRBJ2-3, with D tentatively TRBD1 (5 bases). The CDR3 covers 14 residues. The V end lost 2 bases, the J end lost 7 bases, and 13 bases lay between the germline ends. Germline CDR1 reads SGHDN; CDR2 reads FVKESK. Here the CDR3 reads CASSQISRVHTQYF. CDR3 sequence (DNA): TGTGCCAGCAGCCAAATTAGCAGGGTGCATACGCAGTATTTT.

This clonotype has ten or more counts. The V call is TRBV5-1, the J call TRBJ2-1, with 8 bases lining up with TRBD1. The ends lost 4 bases at V and 9 bases at J; junction bases unmatched: 9. CDR3 length: 14 amino acids. The germline V gene encodes CDR1 SGHRS and CDR2 YFSETQ. The CDR3 sequence is CASSRGQVRGEQFF. Written as DNA, the CDR3 is TGCGCCAGCAGCAGGGGACAGGTCCGAGGTGAGCAGTTCTTC.

The chain joins TRBV10-3 to TRBJ2-7; D gene ambiguous. Germline CDR1 and CDR2: ENHRY and SYGVKD. Trimming left V 3 bases short and J 4 bases short, with 4 bases between. The CDR3 contains 11 residues. Here the CDR3 reads CAISDPYEQYF. The CDR3 DNA reads as TGTGCCATCAGTGATCCGTACGAGCAGTACTTC.

This clonotype was counted at least ten times. This chain links TRBV10-3 with TRBJ2-3; 13 bases fit TRBD2. From germline, CDR1 is ENHRY and CDR2 SYGVKD. J was trimmed by 0 bases and V by 2 bases; bases with no gene match: 5. The CDR3 contains 18 residues. CDR3 loop: CAISEAGTSGTSTDTQYF. In DNA, the CDR3 is TGTGCCATCAGTGAGGCTGGGACTAGCGGGACTAGCACAGATACGCAGTATTTT.

The V and J genes are TRBV28 and TRBJ2-1; no clear D. CDR1 is MDHEN, CDR2 SYDVKM, per germline. The CDR3 totals 13 residues. V was cut by 3 bases and J by 0 bases, with 3 bases left in between. For the CDR3, the DNA is TGTGCCAGCAGTTTTTACTCCTACAATGAGCAGTTCTTC. Protein: CASSFYSYNEQFF.